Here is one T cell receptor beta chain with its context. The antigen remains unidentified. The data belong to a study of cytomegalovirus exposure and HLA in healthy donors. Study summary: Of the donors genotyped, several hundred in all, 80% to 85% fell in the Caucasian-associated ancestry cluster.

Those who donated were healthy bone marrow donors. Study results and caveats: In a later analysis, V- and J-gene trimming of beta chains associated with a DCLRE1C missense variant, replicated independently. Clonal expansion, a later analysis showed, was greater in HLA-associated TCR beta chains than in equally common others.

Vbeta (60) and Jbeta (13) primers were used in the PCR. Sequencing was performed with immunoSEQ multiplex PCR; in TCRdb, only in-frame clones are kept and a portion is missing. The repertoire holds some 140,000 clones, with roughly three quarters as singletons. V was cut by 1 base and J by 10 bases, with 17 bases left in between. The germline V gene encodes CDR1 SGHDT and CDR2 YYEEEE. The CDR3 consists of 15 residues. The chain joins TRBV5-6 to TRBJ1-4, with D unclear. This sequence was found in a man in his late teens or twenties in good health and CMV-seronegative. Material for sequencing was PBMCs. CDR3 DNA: TGTGCCAGCAGCTTGAAAGCCAGGAAAGACGGAAAACTGTTTTTT. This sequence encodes CASSLKARKDGKLFF.